Listed here are 23 T cell receptor beta chains from one sample, sequenced in a study of human T cells and chemical hapten exposure. Documented time point: pre-sensitization, week 0. Noted treatment: therapeutic diphenylcyclopropenone sensitization with weekly scalp DPC. TCRdb fed the RACE reads into MiXCR, producing one record per CDR3 protein. The sample yields tens of thousands of distinct CDR3 sequences, about 9.2% seen once. The starting material was whole blood, obtained in connection with sensitization to the hapten diphenylcyclopropenone (DPC). The origin of the receptors is a woman aged 40-49 years with alopecia areata. Some clones in this sample may be carry-over from other donors' samples.

The chain uses TRBV5-6 and TRBJ2-7; 13 bases line up with TRBD2. From germline, CDR1 is SGHDT and CDR2 YYEEEE. The CDR3 sequence is 14 residues long. The junction had 5 bases not matched to a gene; V was cut back by 4 bases and J by 7 bases. The CDR3 nucleotides read TGTGCCAGCAGCCCGGGACTAGCGGGGCGTGAGCAGTACTTC. Its translation is CASSPGLAGREQYF.

This clonotype showed up many times. V usage is TRBV7-8 and J usage is TRBJ2-3; 9 bases align to TRBD1. Germline V gene lookup returns CDR1 SGHVS and CDR2 FQNEAQ. J was trimmed by 4 bases and V by 5 bases; bases with no gene match: 4. The CDR3 runs 14 residues. DNA for the CDR3: TGTGCCAGCAGCATGGGACAGGGCCCAGATACGCAGTATTTT. Translated, it gives CASSMGQGPDTQYF.

This clonotype was detected ten times or more. This sequence joins TRBV27 and TRBJ2-7; 11 bases map to TRBD2. Trimming removed 5 bases from V and 4 bases from J; junction bases left unmatched: 4. Germline V gene sequence: CDR1 MNHEY, CDR2 SMNVEV (reference sequence). This CDR3 has 14 residues. This CDR3 is CASSPSGGWYEQYF. For the CDR3, the DNA is TGTGCCAGCAGTCCTAGCGGGGGGTGGTACGAGCAGTACTTC.

This clonotype has ten or more counts. This chain uses TRBV19 with TRBJ1-6; D remains ambiguous. This CDR3 spans 15 amino acids. Germline V gene data show CDR1 as LNHDA and CDR2 as SQIVND (reference sequence). The V and J ends lost 4 bases and 9 bases respectively, with 16 bases between them. CDR3 nucleotide sequence: TGTGCCAGTAGTACCTCGGGCCGAGACGGTTCACCCCTCCACTTT. Its translation: CASSTSGRDGSPLHF.

Ten or more counts support this clonotype. The rearrangement joins TRBV7-6 to TRBJ1-1; possible D gene TRBD1, 5 bases. Trimming left V 5 bases short and J 3 bases short, with 19 bases between. This CDR3 comprises 16 residues. CDR1 and CDR2 from the germline V gene are SGHVS and FNYEAQ. Here the CDR3 DNA reads TGTGCCAGCAGCCAATCCTGGGGGTTAGAGGACACTGAAGCTTTCTTT. Translated: CASSQSWGLEDTEAFF. The full variable domain, completed using reference TRBV7-6 and TRBJ1-1, is GAGVSQSPRYKVTKRGQDVALRCDPISGHVSLYWYRQALGQGPEFLTYFNYEAQQDKSGLPNDRFSAERPEGSISTLTIQRTEQRDSAMYRCASSQSWGLEDTEAFFGQGTRLTVV.

This clonotype was counted many times. The rearrangement uses TRBV12-3 or TRBV12-4 and TRBJ1-3; weak D call: TRBD1 (6 bases). V lost 5 bases and J 4 bases, leaving 9 bases between the germline ends. The length of the CDR3 is 13 residues. The CDR3 loop is CASSTDRGNTIYF. The CDR3 nucleotides are TGTGCCAGCAGTACAGACAGGGGAAACACCATATATTTT.

In its sample, this clonotype was seen many times. V gene TRBV3-1 combines with J gene TRBJ2-6; D is uncertain. The CDR3 has 14 amino acids. Germline V gene lookup returns CDR1 LGHDT and CDR2 YNNKEL (reference sequence). Deletions cut 3 bases from V and 0 bases from J, with 3 bases between. CDR3 DNA: TGTGCCAGCAGCCAGTCCTCTGGGGCCAACGTCCTGACTTTC. Amino acid sequence: CASSQSSGANVLTF.

This clonotype is medium-sized (0.01 to 0.1%). The J gene is TRBJ1-3, the V gene TRBV4-3, with D maybe TRBD1 (6 bases). The germline V and J ends were trimmed by 3 bases and 9 bases, with 15 bases remaining between them. The germline V gene has CDR1 LGHNA and CDR2 YSLEER. The CDR3 length is 14 residues. DNA of the CDR3: TGCGCCAGCAGCCAGGAATTAAGGACAGCCACCATATATTTT. Its protein is CASSQELRTATIYF.

There are a few counts of this clonotype. This chain links TRBV29-1 with TRBJ2-5; 15 bases align to TRBD2. The junction had 9 bases not matched to a gene; V was cut back by 8 bases and J by 5 bases. The germline V gene encodes CDR1 SQVTM and CDR2 ANQGSEA. The CDR3 consists of 15 residues. CDR3 in amino acids: CSFGTSGGRMETQYF. The CDR3 DNA follows: TGCAGCTTCGGGACTAGCGGGGGGCGGATGGAGACCCAGTACTTC.

This clonotype has at least ten counts. The chain links TRBV29-1 to TRBJ2-2; D possibly corresponds to TRBD2 (5 bases). The CDR3 extends over 13 amino acids. Germline V gene sequence: CDR1 SQVTM, CDR2 ANQGSEA. Trimming took 8 bases from V and 0 from J, leaving 10 bases between them. CDR3 amino acids: CSTGIPNTGELFF. The CDR3 DNA sequence: TGCAGCACCGGGATTCCGAACACCGGGGAGCTGTTTTTT.

This clonotype was seen at least ten times. The chain combines TRBV6-5 with TRBJ1-2; D is perhaps TRBD1 (5 bases). V shed 6 bases and J shed 2 bases, with 16 bases lying between them. This CDR3 is built from 15 residues. Germline assignment: CDR1 MNHEY and CDR2 SVGAGI. The CDR3 region has the DNA TGTGCCAGCAGCCGCGGAGGGGAAAGGAACTATGGCTACACCTTC. Encoded protein: CASSRGGERNYGYTF.

In its sample, this clonotype was seen many times. The chain uses TRBV6-1 and TRBJ2-1; tentatively, D is TRBD2 (5 bases). Deletions cut 4 bases from V and 2 bases from J, with 12 bases between. Germline V CDR1 and CDR2: MNHNS, SASEGT. The CDR3 is 15 amino acids. This chain's CDR3 is CASSGPEGAYNEQFF. The CDR3 DNA reads as TGTGCCAGCAGTGGCCCCGAGGGCGCCTACAATGAGCAGTTCTTC.

The sample holds many counts of this clonotype. The chain has TRBV5-1 and TRBJ2-3; D is perhaps TRBD2 (6 bases). V was cut by 3 bases and J by 2 bases, with 7 bases left in between. CDR3 length equals 13 residues. Germline-derived CDR1 and CDR2 are SGHRS and YFSETQ. The CDR3 region has the DNA TGCGCCAGCAGCTGGGACTCCACAGATACGCAGTATTTT. It translates to CASSWDSTDTQYF. The full variable domain, with the rest looked up from reference TRBV5-1 and TRBJ2-3, is KAGVTQTPRYLIKTRGQQVTLSCSPISGHRSVSWYQQTPGQGLQFLFEYFSETQRNKGNFPGRFSGRQFSNSRSEMNVSTLELGDSALYLCASSWDSTDTQYFGPGTRLTVL.

The chain links TRBV5-4 to TRBJ1-1, with 7 bases that match TRBD1. Per germline, CDR1 SGHNT and CDR2 YYREEE (reference sequence). This CDR3 spans 15 amino acids. The ends lost 1 base at V and 0 bases at J; junction bases unmatched: 3. The CDR3 loop is CASSLTGVMNTEAFF. The CDR3 coding sequence is TGTGCCAGCAGCTTGACAGGGGTCATGAACACTGAAGCTTTCTTT.

This clonotype was recorded many times. The rearrangement joins TRBV6-6 to TRBJ1-1; TRBD1 aligns across 9 bases. The V gene end was trimmed by 6 bases and the J gene end by 6 bases; junction bases not matched to a gene: 11. Germline CDR1 MNHNY, CDR2 SVGAGI (reference sequence). The CDR3 totals 15 residues. CDR3 residues: CASRNKQGANPEAFF. CDR3 DNA sequence: TGTGCCAGCAGGAACAAACAGGGGGCGAATCCTGAAGCTTTCTTT.

This clonotype was picked up many times. This chain connects TRBV29-1 to TRBJ2-1, with 10 nucleotides matching TRBD1. The length of the CDR3 is 12 residues. The V gene's germline CDR1 is SQVTM and CDR2 ANQGSEA. With V trimmed by 7 bases and J by 6 bases, 3 bases remained unmatched. As DNA, the CDR3 is TGCAGCGAACGGACAGGGGGCAATGAGCAGTTCTTC. It codes for CSERTGGNEQFF.

This clonotype showed up just a few times. V and J are TRBV29-1 and TRBJ1-2; D possibly corresponds to TRBD1 (6 bases). CDR3 size: 16 residues. With 0 bases removed from V and 4 bases from J, the gap between germline ends came to 18 bases. The V gene's germline CDR1 is SQVTM and CDR2 ANQGSEA. The CDR3 bases are TGCAGCGTTGAAGACCCTGTGACGGGGGGCGCCTATGGCTACACCTTC. Translation: CSVEDPVTGGAYGYTF.

In the case of this clonotype: It may be a read error: a sequence one base away is much more abundant. This rearrangement joins TRBV4-2 to TRBJ2-5; the match to TRBD2 covers 8 bases. The CDR3 has 18 residues. V was pared by 1 base and J by 3 bases, with 13 bases of the junction left unmatched. The V gene's germline CDR1 is LGHNA and CDR2 YNFKEQ. CDR3 in DNA: TGTGCCAGCAGCCAAGGATCATACGGCGGGGGGTCTGAAGAGACCCAGTACTTC. It codes for CASSQGSYGGGSEETQYF.

The gene calls are TRBV5-4 and TRBJ2-2; TRBD1 aligns across 10 bases. With V trimmed by 5 bases and J by 4 bases, 5 bases remained unmatched. The CDR3 runs to 15 residues. From germline, CDR1 is SGHNT and CDR2 YYREEE (reference sequence). CDR3 in DNA: TGTGCCAGCAGGCGGGACAGGGGCGTCACCGGGGAGCTGTTTTTT. Amino acids: CASRRDRGVTGELFF. Combining the CDR3 with reference TRBV5-4 and TRBJ2-2 gives the whole variable domain ETGVTQSPTHLIKTRGQQVTLRCSSQSGHNTVSWYQQALGQGPQFIFQYYREEENGRGNFPPRFSGLQFPNYSSELNVNALELDDSALYLCASRRDRGVTGELFFGEGSRLTVL.

The chain couples TRBV5-1 to TRBJ1-6; TRBD1 might be the D (5 bases). Germline V gene sequence: CDR1 SGHRS, CDR2 YFSETQ. The CDR3 extends over 18 amino acids. Trimming took 4 bases from V and 0 from J, leaving 17 bases between them. The CDR3 DNA sequence: TGCGCCAGCAGCCCTGGCGACCCCACAGGCTCCTATAATTCACCCCTCCACTTT. Protein product: CASSPGDPTGSYNSPLHF.

This clonotype was seen ten or more times. V gene TRBV7-9 combines with J gene TRBJ1-6, with D unclear. CDR1 and CDR2 from the germline V gene are SEHNR and FQNEAQ (reference sequence). The germline V and J ends were trimmed by 5 bases and 14 bases, with 10 bases remaining between them. CDR3 size: 11 residues. CDR3 nucleotide sequence: TGTGCCAGCAGCCCATTCGGGTCCCTCCACTTT. This encodes CASSPFGSLHF.

This clonotype was counted at least ten times. The rearrangement links TRBV30 to TRBJ2-7; 8 positions match TRBD1. The CDR3 totals 13 residues. Germline V gene data show CDR1 as GTSNPN and CDR2 as SVGIG (reference sequence). The V gene end was trimmed by 3 bases and the J gene end by 2 bases; junction bases not matched to a gene: 3. DNA of the CDR3: TGTGCCTGGAGCGGGACAGGCGCCTACGAGCAGTACTTC. Translated: CAWSGTGAYEQYF.

This clonotype was observed many times. The rearrangement joins TRBV29-1 to TRBJ1-3; D call uncertain. Trimming removed 4 bases from V and 0 bases from J, with 10 bases in between. Looked up from germline, CDR1 is SQVTM and CDR2 is ANQGSEA. The CDR3 extends over 14 amino acids. CDR3 coding DNA: TGCAGCGTTGCTCGGGCCAACTCTGGAAACACCATATATTTT. Its translation is CSVARANSGNTIYF.